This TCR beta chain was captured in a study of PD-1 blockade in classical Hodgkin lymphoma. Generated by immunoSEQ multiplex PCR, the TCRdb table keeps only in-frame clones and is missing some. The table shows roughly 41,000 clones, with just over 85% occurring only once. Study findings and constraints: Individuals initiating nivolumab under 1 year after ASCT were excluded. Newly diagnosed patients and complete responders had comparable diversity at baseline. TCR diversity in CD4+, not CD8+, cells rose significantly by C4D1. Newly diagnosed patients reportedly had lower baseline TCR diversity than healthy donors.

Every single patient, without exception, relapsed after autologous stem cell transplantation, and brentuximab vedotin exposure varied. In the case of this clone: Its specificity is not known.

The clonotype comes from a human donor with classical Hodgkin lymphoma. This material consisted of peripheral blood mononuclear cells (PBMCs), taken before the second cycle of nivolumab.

The CDR3 loop is CASSFWGVVNTEAFF. In DNA, the CDR3 is TGTGCCAGCAGCTTTTGGGGGGTGGTGAACACTGAAGCTTTCTTT. The chain recombines TRBV11-2 with TRBJ1-1, with D tentatively TRBD1 (5 bases). Germline CDR1 reads SGHAT; CDR2 reads FQNNGV. The CDR3 has 15 residues. V was trimmed by 3 bases and J by 0 bases, leaving 11 bases between them.